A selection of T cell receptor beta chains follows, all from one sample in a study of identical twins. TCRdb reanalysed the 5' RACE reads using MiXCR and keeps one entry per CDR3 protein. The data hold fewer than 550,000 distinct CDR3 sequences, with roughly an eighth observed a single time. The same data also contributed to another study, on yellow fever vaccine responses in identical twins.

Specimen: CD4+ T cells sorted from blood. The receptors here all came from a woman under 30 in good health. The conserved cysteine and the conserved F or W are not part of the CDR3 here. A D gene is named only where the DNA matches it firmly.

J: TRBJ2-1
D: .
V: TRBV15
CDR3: ATSREGRYNEQF

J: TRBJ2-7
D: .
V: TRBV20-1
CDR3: SARRGPHEQY

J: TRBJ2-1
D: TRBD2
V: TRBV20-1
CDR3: SALRLAGDNEQF

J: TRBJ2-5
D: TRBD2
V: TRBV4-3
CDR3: ASSQVGGSTQGETQY

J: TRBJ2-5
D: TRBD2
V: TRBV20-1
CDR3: SAPRPTSGRGQETQY

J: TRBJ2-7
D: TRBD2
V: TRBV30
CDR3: AWSRGLAGKTYEQY

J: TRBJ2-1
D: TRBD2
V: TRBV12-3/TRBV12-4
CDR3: ASSLNLGGSSYNEQF

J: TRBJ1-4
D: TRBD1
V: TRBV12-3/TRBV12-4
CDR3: ASSLRQGGTEKLF

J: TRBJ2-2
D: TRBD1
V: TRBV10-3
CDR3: AINDRGGTGELF

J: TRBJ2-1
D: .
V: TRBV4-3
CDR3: ASSQGQIVSTPYNEQF

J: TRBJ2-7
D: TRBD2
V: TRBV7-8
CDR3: ASSLGQGLAGGRGYEQY

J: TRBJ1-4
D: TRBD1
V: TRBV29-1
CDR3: SALTGSNEKLS

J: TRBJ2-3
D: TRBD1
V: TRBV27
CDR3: ASRDRGRDTQY

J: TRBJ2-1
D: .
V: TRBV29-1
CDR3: SVGRRNEQF

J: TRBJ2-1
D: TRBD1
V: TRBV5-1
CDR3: ASTLGGQGYEQF

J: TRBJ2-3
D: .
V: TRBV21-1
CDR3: ASKPTQGSGTDTQY

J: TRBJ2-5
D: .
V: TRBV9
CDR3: ASSVSFGQSKETQY

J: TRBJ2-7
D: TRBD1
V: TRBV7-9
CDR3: ASSSRTGAVIHEQY

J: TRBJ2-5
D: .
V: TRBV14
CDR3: ASSQAFGDSWGREETQY

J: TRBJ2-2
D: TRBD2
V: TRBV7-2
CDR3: ASSSKRGYTGELF

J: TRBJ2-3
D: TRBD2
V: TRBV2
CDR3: ASSRLAFSTDTQY

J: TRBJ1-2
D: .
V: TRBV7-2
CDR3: ASSLGVNYGYT

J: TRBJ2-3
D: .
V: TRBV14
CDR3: ASSVSQEDTQY

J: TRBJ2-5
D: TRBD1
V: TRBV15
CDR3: ATSQRTGGYQETQY

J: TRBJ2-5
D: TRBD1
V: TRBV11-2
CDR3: ASSLIERGRQETQY

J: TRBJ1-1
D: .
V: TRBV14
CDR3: ASSHDGLNTEAF

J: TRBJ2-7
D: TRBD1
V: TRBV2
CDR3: ASSEGIGGQGRNEQY

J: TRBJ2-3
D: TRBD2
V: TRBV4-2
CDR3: ASSQSTSGVSDTQY

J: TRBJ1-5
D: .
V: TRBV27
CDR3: ASSLSGNQPQH

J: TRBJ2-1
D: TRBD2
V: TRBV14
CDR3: ASSQERLRREGEQF

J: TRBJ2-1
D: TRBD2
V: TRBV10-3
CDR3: AIRSQAGTSGGNEQF

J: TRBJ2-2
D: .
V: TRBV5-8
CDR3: ASSFFGSGSNTGELF

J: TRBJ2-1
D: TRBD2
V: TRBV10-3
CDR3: AIGGRGLAFDNEQF

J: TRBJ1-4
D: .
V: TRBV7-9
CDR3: ASSRDSSTNEKLF

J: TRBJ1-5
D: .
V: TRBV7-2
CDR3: ASSLAGYSNQPQH

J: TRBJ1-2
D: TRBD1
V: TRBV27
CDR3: ASRRTGARGYT

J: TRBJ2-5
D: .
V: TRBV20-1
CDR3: SAREPKGKGETQY

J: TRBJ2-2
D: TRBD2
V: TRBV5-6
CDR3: ASSFRAGGNTGELF

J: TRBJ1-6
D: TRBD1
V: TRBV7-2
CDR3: ASSIEPGGSPLH

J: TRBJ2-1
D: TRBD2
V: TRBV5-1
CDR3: ASSKGTSGTTSYNEQF

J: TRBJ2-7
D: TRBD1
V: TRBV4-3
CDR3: ASSQEGDRGGEQY

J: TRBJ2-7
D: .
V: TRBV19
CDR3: ASSIGAGTYEQY

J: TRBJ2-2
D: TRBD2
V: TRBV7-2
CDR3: ASSLGLAANTGELF

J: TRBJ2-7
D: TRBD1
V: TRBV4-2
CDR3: ASSHPGTGGYEQY

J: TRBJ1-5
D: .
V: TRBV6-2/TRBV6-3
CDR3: ASRLESNQPQH

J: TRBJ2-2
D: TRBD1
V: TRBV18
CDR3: ASSPLSGTVPTGELF

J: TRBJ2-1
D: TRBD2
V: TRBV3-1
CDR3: ASSQSTSGGYNEQF

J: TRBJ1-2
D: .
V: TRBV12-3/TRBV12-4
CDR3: ASSLDKAYYGYT

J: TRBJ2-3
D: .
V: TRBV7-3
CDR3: ASSLIRSDTQY

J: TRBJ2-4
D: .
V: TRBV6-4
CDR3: ASSDTSLTKNIQY

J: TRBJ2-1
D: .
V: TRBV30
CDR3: AWSVTRVVNEQF